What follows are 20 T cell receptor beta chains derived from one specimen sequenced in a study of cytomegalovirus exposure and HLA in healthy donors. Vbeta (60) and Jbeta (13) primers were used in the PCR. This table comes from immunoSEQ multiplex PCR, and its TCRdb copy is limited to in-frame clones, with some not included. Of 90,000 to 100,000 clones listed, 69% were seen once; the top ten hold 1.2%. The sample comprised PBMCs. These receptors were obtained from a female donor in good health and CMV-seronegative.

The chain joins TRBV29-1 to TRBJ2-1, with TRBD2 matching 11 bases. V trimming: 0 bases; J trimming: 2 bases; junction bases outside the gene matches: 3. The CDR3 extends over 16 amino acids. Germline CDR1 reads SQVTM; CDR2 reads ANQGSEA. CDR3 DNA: TGCAGCGTTGAAGATGGTAGCGGGGGGGCCTACAATGAGCAGTTCTTC. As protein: CSVEDGSGGAYNEQFF.

The chain's CDR3 is CASSFRTGGTSNQPQHF. Written as DNA, the CDR3 is TGTGCCAGCAGCTTCCGGACAGGGGGCACTAGCAATCAGCCCCAGCATTTT. The rearrangement joins TRBV7-8 to TRBJ1-5; 11 nucleotides align to TRBD1. This CDR3 has 17 amino acids. V dropped 3 bases and J dropped 0; count of bases not matched to a gene: 4. Per germline, CDR1 SGHVS and CDR2 FQNEAQ.

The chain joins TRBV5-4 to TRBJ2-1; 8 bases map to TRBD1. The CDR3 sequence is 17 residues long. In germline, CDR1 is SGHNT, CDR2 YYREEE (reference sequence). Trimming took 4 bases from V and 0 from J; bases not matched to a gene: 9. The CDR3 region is CASSPKGQDSSYNEQFF. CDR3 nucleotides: TGTGCCAGCAGCCCGAAGGGACAGGACAGCTCCTACAATGAGCAGTTCTTC.

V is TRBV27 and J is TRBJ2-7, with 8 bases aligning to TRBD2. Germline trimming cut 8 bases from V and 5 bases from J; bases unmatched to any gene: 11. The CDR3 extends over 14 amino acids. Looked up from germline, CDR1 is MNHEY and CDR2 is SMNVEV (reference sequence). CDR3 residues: CASGRGTSEHEQYF. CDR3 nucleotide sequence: TGTGCCAGCGGGCGGGGGACTAGTGAACACGAGCAGTACTTC.

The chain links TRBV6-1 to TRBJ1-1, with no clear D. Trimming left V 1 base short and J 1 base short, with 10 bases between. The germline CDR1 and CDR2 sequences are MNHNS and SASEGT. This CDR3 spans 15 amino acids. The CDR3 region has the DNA TGTGCCAGCAGTGAAGAGGGAGTTCCGAACACTGAAGCTTTCTTT. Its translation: CASSEEGVPNTEAFF.

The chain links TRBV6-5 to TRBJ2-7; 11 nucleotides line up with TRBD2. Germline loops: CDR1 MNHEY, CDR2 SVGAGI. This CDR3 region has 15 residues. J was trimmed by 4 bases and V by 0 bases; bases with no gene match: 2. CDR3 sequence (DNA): TGTGCCAGCAGTTACTCGATAGCGGGAGGGTACGAGCAGTACTTC. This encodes CASSYSIAGGYEQYF.

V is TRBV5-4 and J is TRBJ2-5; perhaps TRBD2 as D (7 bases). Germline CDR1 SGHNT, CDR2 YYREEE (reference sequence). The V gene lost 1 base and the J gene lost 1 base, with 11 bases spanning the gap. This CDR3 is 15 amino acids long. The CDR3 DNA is TGTGCCAGCAGCTTGTGGGCGGGGGCCCAAGAGACCCAGTACTTC. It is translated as CASSLWAGAQETQYF.

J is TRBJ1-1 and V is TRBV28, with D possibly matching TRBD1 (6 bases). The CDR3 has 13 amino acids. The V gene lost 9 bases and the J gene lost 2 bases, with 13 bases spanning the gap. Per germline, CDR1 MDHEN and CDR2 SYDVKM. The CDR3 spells CASTGHLNTEAFF. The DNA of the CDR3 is TGTGCCAGTACGGGACACCTAAACACTGAAGCTTTCTTT.

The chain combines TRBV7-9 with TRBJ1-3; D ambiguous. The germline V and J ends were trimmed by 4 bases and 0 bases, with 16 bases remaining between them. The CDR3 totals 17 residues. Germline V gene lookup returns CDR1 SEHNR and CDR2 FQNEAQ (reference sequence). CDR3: CASSSGRDSGSGNTIYF. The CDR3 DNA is TGTGCCAGCAGCTCCGGCCGGGATTCTGGCTCTGGAAACACCATATATTTT. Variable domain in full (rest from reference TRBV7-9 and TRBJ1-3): DTGVSQNPRHKITKRGQNVTFRCDPISEHNRLYWYRQTLGQGPEFLTYFQNEAQLEKSRLLSDRFSAERPKGSFSTLEIQRTEQGDSAMYLCASSSGRDSGSGNTIYFGEGSWLTVV.

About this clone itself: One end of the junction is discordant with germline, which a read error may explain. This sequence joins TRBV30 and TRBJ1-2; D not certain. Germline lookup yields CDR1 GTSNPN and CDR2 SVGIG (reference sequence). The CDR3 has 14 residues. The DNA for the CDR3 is TGTGCCTGGAGTGTCCCCCGAGGCCTGGGAGGCTACCCCTTC. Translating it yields CAWSVPRGLGGYPF.

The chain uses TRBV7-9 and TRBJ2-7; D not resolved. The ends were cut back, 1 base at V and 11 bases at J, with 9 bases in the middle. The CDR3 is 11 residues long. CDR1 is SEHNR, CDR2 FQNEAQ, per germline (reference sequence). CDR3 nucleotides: TGTGCCAGCAGCTTAGGAGGTGTGGAGTACTTC. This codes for CASSLGGVEYF.

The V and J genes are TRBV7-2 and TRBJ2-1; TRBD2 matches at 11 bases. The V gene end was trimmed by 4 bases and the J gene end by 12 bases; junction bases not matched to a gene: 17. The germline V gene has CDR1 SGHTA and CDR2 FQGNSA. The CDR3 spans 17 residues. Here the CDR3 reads CASSSDRASGGHSMQFF. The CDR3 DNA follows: TGTGCCAGCAGCTCAGATCGAGCTAGCGGGGGGCACTCTATGCAGTTCTTC.

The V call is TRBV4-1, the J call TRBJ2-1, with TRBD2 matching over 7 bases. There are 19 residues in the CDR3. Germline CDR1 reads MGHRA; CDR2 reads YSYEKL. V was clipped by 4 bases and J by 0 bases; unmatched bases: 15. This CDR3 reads CASSPSPTSRRSSYNEQFF. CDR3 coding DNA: TGCGCCAGCAGCCCATCGCCGACTAGCCGTCGAAGCTCCTACAATGAGCAGTTCTTC.

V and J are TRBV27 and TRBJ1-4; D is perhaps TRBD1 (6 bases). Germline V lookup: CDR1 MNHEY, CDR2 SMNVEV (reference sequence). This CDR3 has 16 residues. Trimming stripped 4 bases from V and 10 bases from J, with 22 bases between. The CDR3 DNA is TGTGCCAGCAGTTGGTACCGGACAGCCTCCGAGGGAAAACTGTTTTTT. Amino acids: CASSWYRTASEGKLFF.

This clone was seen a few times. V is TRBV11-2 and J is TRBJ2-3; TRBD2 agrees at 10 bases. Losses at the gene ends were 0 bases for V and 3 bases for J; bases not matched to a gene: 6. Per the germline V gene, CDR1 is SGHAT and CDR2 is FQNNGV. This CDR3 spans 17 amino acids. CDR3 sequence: CASSLDPSGSATDTQYF. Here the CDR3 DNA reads TGTGCCAGCAGCTTAGATCCTAGCGGGAGTGCGACAGATACGCAGTATTTT.

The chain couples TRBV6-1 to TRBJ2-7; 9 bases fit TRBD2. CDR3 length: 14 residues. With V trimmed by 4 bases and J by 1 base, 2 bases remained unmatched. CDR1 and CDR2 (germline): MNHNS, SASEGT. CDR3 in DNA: TGTGCCAGCAGTGCTAGCGGGGAGTCCTACGAGCAGTACTTC. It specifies CASSASGESYEQYF.

CDR3 amino acids: CASSRDRDTGELFF. DNA of the CDR3: TGTGCCAGCAGCCGGGACAGGGACACCGGGGAGCTGTTTTTT. This sequence joins TRBV27 and TRBJ2-2; 9 bases agree with TRBD1. From germline, CDR1 is MNHEY and CDR2 SMNVEV (reference sequence). Trimming removed 6 bases from V and 3 bases from J; junction bases left unmatched: 2. This CDR3 has 14 residues.

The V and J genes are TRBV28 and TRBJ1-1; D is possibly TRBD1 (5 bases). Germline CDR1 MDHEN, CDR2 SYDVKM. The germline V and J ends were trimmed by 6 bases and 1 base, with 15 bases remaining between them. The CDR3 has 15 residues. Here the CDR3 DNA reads TGTGCCAGCAGCCCTCTGGGACTGACGAACACTGAAGCTTTCTTT. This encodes CASSPLGLTNTEAFF.

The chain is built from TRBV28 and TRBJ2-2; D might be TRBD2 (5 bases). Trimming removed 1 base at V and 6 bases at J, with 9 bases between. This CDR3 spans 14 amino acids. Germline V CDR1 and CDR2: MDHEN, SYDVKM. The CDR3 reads CASSLLLASGELFF. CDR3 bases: TGTGCCAGCAGTTTATTGCTAGCTTCCGGGGAGCTGTTTTTT. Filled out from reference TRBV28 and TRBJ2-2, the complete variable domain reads DVKVTQSSRYLVKRTGEKVFLECVQDMDHENMFWYRQDPGLGLRLIYFSYDVKMKEKGDIPEGYSVSREKKERFSLILESASTNQTSMYLCASSLLLASGELFFGEGSRLTVL.

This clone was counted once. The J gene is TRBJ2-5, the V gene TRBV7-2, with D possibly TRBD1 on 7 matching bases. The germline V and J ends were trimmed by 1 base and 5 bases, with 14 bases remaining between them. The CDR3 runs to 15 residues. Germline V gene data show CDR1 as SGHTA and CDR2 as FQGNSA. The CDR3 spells CASSLGGRGVETQYF. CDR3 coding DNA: TGTGCCAGCAGCTTAGGGGGCAGGGGGGTGGAGACCCAGTACTTC.